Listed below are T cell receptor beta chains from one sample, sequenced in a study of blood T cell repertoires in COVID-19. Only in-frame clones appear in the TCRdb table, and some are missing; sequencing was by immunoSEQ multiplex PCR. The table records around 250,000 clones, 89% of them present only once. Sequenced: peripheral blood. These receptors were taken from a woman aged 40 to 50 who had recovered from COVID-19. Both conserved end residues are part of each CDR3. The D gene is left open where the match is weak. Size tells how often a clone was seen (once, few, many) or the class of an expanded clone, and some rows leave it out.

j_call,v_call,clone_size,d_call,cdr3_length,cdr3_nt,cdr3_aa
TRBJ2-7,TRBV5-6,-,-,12,TGTGCCAGCAGACGCGACAACTACGAGCAGTACTTC,CASRRDNYEQYF
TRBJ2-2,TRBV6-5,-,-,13,TGTGCCAGCAGGGCAGGGAAGTGGCGGGAGCTGTTTTTT,CASRAGKWRELFF
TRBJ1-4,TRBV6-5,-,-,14,TGTGCCAGCAGTTACGGTCAGTTTGGTGAAAAACTGTTTTTT,CASSYGQFGEKLFF
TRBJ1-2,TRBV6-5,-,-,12,TGTGCCAGCACAGAAAGGGGGTATGGCTACACCTTC,CASTERGYGYTF
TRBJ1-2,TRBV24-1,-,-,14,TGTGCCACCAGTGATCCTGGGACAAACTATGGCTACACCTTC,CATSDPGTNYGYTF
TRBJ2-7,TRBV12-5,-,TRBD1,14,TGTGCTAGTGGTTTGTCTGGACAGGGTGACGAGCAGTACTTC,CASGLSGQGDEQYF
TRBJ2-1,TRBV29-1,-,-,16,TGCAGCGTTGCATCGGTGTCGGCTAGCGTTAGTGGTGAGCAGTTCTTC,CSVASVSASVSGEQFF
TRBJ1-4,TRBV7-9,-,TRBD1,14,TGTGCCAGGCACGAGGGACAGGGGGATGAAAAACTGTTTTTT,CARHEGQGDEKLFF
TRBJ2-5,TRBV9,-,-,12,TGTGCCAGCAGCGCAGAAGTTGGGACCCAGTACTTC,CASSAEVGTQYF
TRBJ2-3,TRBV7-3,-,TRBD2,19,TGTGCCAGCAGCCCTTATGGGGGGCTAGCGGGGATTAGCACAGATACGCAGTATTTT,CASSPYGGLAGISTDTQYF
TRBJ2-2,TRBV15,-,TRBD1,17,TGTGCCACCAGCAGGGATAGACAGGGTGTAAGCACCGGGGAGCTGTTTTTT,CATSRDRQGVSTGELFF
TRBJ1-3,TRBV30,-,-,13,TGTGCCTGGGGGGCCGTTATGGGAAACACCATATATTTT,CAWGAVMGNTIYF
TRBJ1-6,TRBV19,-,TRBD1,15,TGTGCCAGTAGTCTACCTACGACAGGGAATTCACCCCTCCACTTT,CASSLPTTGNSPLHF
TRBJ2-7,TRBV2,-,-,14,TGTGCCAGCAGTTTTTCCCAAGGGGCCTACGAGCAGTACTTC,CASSFSQGAYEQYF
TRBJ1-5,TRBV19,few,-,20,TGTGCCAGTAGTTCAGAGCCCCCGGGAGAAATGTTGTGGAGCAATCAGCCCCAGCATTTT,CASSSEPPGEMLWSNQPQHF
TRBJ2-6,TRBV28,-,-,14,TGTGCCAGCAGTCCCCACTCTGGGGCCAACGTCCTGACTTTC,CASSPHSGANVLTF
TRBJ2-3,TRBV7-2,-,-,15,TGTGCCAGCAGCATACTAGATTCTCGAACTAACACGCAGTATTTT,CASSILDSRTNTQYF
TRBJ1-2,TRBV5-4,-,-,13,TGTGCCAGCAGTCTGTGGGGCGACTATGGCTACACCTTC,CASSLWGDYGYTF
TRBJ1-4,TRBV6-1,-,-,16,TGTGCCAGCAGTGAAGCGGTAGAGGGAGGGCATGAAAAACTGTTTTTT,CASSEAVEGGHEKLFF
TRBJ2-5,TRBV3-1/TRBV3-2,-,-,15,TGTGCCAGCAGCCTTACAACCCGGGGACAAGAGACCCAGTACTTC,CASSLTTRGQETQYF
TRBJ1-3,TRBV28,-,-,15,TGTGCCAGCAGCCTAGAAAGACCCTCTGGAAACACCATATATTTT,CASSLERPSGNTIYF
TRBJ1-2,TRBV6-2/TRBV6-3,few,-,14,TGTGCCAGCAGTTTTCAGGGTAGTGACTATGGCTACACCTTC,CASSFQGSDYGYTF
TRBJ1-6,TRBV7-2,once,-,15,TGTGCCAGCAGCTTAGTAGCATTCTCGGGGTCACCCCTCCACTTT,CASSLVAFSGSPLHF
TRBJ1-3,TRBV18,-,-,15,TGTGCCAGCTCACAAACAGGGTTTCCTGGAAACACCATATATTTT,CASSQTGFPGNTIYF
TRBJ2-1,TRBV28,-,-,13,TGTGCCAGCAGTCAATGGGGCGGGGATGAGCAGTTCTTC,CASSQWGGDEQFF
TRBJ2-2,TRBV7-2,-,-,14,TGTGCCAGCAGCTTATCTAGGACTACCGGGGAGCTGTTTTTT,CASSLSRTTGELFF
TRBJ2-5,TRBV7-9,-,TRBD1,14,TGTGCCAGCAGCGGACCGGGACAGGGCGGGACCCAGTACTTC,CASSGPGQGGTQYF
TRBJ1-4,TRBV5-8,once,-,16,TGTGCCAGCAGCTTGGGATCCGCCAGCGACCATGAAAAACTGTTTTTT,CASSLGSASDHEKLFF
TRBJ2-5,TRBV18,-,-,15,TGTGCCAGCTCACCACGGGGTAGCGGCCAAGAGACCCAGTACTTC,CASSPRGSGQETQYF
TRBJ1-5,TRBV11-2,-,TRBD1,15,TGTGCCAGCAGCCCCGGGACAGTGGGGAATCAGCCCCAGCATTTT,CASSPGTVGNQPQHF
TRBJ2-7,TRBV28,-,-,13,TGTGCCAGCAGCCTTGACAGCCCCTACGAGCAGTACTTC,CASSLDSPYEQYF
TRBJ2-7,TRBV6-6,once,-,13,TGTGCCAGCAGACAAACAGGGACGGGCGAGCAGTACTTC,CASRQTGTGEQYF
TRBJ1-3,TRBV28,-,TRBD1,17,TGTGCCAGCAGTGAACCTCCGGGACAGGGGGCTGGAAACACCATATATTTT,CASSEPPGQGAGNTIYF
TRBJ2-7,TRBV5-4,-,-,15,TGTGCCAGCAGCTCTATGGACAGTTCAACCTACGAGCAGTACTTC,CASSSMDSSTYEQYF
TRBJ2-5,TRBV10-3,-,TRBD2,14,TGTGCCATCAGCCGGGGAGGGAGGCAAGAGACCCAGTACTTC,CAISRGGRQETQYF
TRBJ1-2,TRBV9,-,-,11,TGTGCCAGCAGCTCTATTTGGGGCTACACCTTC,CASSSIWGYTF
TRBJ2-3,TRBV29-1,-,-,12,TGCAGCGGGACAGATAGCACAGATACGCAGTATTTT,CSGTDSTDTQYF
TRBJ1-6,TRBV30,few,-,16,TGTGCCTGGAGTGTAGCGGGGAGCTCCTATAATTCACCCCTCCACTTT,CAWSVAGSSYNSPLHF
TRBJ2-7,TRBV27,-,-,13,TGTGCCAGCAGTTCCACCCGGGAGCACGAGCAGTACTTC,CASSSTREHEQYF
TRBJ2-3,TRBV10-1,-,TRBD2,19,TGCGCCAGCAGTGAAGCGGTCCCGGGACTAGCGGGGGGGCGCAATACGCAGTATTTT,CASSEAVPGLAGGRNTQYF
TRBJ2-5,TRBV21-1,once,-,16,TGTGCCAGCAGCCCAAGGGCGGCGGGAGGGCCTAGGACCCAGTACTTC,CASSPRAAGGPRTQYF